This T cell receptor beta chain was recorded in a study of cytomegalovirus exposure and HLA in healthy donors. Findings of the study overall: Researchers reported from a later analysis that most CMV-associated TCR beta chains appeared HLA-restricted. A previous analysis found most TCR beta V segments productive roughly 87% or roughly 30% of the time.

CDR3 length: 15 residues. Germline V gives CDR1 MGHRA, CDR2 YSYEKL. The V end was cut by 1 base, the J end by 1 base, with 10 bases between. The study ran its PCR with 60 Vbeta and 13 Jbeta primers. The data were produced by immunoSEQ multiplex PCR, yet TCRdb's version contains in-frame clones alone and is incomplete. The data hold more than 100,000 clones, with roughly three quarters observed a single time. Turning to this clone: Its antigen is not known.

The J gene is TRBJ1-1, the V gene TRBV4-1, with D maybe TRBD1 (6 bases). The sample consisted of PBMCs. The receptor's source is a male donor in good health and CMV-seronegative. As DNA, the CDR3 is TGCGCCAGCAGCCAAGCGGAGGACAGGAACACTGAAGCTTTCTTT. Protein sequence: CASSQAEDRNTEAFF.